The 31 T cell receptor beta chains in this list originate from one sample, sequenced in a study of blood T cell repertoires in COVID-19 (dated by TCRdb to about 2020). The library was obtained by the immunoSEQ multiplex PCR assay. TCRdb took over this immuneACCESS table, retaining in-frame rearrangements with V and J assigned. Such tables are incomplete; in checked studies, under half of the missing clones stem from an unresolved V gene, and the remainder is unexplained. The sample table shows roughly 200,000 clones, and roughly nine tenths are seen once. 3% to 3.5% of the sample belongs to the ten largest clones. Sequenced input: PBMCs or T cells enriched from blood (not recorded which). Receptors originate from a woman aged 50 to 60 in a cohort exposed to, infected with or recovered from COVID-19 (not recorded which).

The chain is built from TRBV10-2 and TRBJ1-1; D is possibly TRBD1 (6 bases). Trimming took 6 bases from V and 3 from J, leaving 8 bases between them. This CDR3 is built from 12 residues. The germline V gene has CDR1 WSHSY and CDR2 SAAADI. CDR3 loop: CASRQGDTEAFF. The CDR3 bases are TGCGCCAGCAGACAGGGAGACACTGAAGCTTTCTTT.

The chain carries TRBV27 and TRBJ2-3; 9 nucleotides match TRBD1. The CDR3 is 15 residues long. The V gene end was trimmed by 5 bases and the J gene end by 5 bases; junction bases not matched to a gene: 8. Germline values: CDR1 MNHEY, CDR2 SMNVEV (reference sequence). CDR3 sequence: CASSPRDRAKDTQYF. In nucleotides, the CDR3 is TGTGCCAGCAGTCCAAGGGACAGGGCCAAAGATACGCAGTATTTT.

The V and J genes are TRBV6-5 and TRBJ2-1, with D possibly TRBD1 on 5 matching bases. The germline CDR1 and CDR2 sequences are MNHEY and SVGAGI. The CDR3 sequence is 13 residues long. The V end lost 6 bases, the J end lost 4 bases, and 10 bases lay between the germline ends. The CDR3 DNA sequence: TGTGCCAGCAGCACCAGGGAATACAATGAGCAGTTCTTC. As protein: CASSTREYNEQFF.

The chain is built from TRBV4-3 and TRBJ2-7; D might be TRBD1 (6 bases). V lost 4 bases and J 4 bases, leaving 14 bases between the germline ends. The CDR3 spans 14 residues. CDR1 and CDR2 from the germline V gene are LGHNA and YSLEER. CDR3 loop: CASSPSGGPYEQYF. The CDR3 DNA reads TGCGCCAGCAGCCCTAGTGGGGGCCCTTACGAGCAGTACTTC.

This clone was observed a few times. The sample has other DNA sequences that encode this CDR3 too. This rearrangement joins TRBV18 to TRBJ2-3, with 8 positions matching TRBD2. The CDR3 length is 15 residues. Germline V lookup: CDR1 KGHSH, CDR2 LQKENI. V was pared by 3 bases and J by 0 bases, with 2 bases of the junction left unmatched. CDR3 region: CASSPSGGSTDTQYF. The CDR3, as DNA: TGTGCCAGCTCACCCAGCGGGGGAAGCACAGATACGCAGTATTTT.

J is TRBJ2-5 and V is TRBV6-2 or TRBV6-3; 8 nucleotides agree with TRBD1. There are 16 residues in the CDR3. J was trimmed by 4 bases and V by 0 bases; bases with no gene match: 7. The germline CDR1 and CDR2 sequences are MNHEY and SVGEGT. CDR3 amino acids: CASSYSRTGYGETQYF. In DNA, the CDR3 is TGTGCCAGCAGTTACTCGCGGACAGGGTATGGAGAGACCCAGTACTTC.

V is TRBV3-1 (or the pseudogene TRBV3-2) and J is TRBJ1-1; a weak D match, TRBD1 (5 bases). Germline assignment: CDR1 LGHDT and CDR2 YNNKEL (reference sequence). The CDR3 is 15 residues long. The V gene lost 3 bases and the J gene lost 11 bases, with 22 bases spanning the gap. The CDR3 coding sequence is TGTGCCAGCAGCCACTTTAGGAGGGGCGGGTTGAGTGCTTTCTTT. Translation: CASSHFRRGGLSAFF.

This clone showed up just once. This chain uses TRBV5-1 with TRBJ2-1; 9 bases align to TRBD2. Germline V gives CDR1 SGHRS, CDR2 YFSETQ. The CDR3 contains 15 residues. The V segment lost 2 bases and the J segment 6 bases; nucleotides outside the gene matches: 6. CDR3 nucleotide sequence: TGCGCCAGCAGCTTAAAGCGGGGGGCCCCCAATGAGCAGTTCTTC. Encoded protein: CASSLKRGAPNEQFF.

This CDR3 reads CASSDGTLGETQYF. The DNA for the CDR3 is TGCGCCAGCAGCGACGGGACACTCGGAGAGACCCAGTACTTC. The genes are TRBV5-1 and TRBJ2-5, with D possibly being TRBD1 (6 bases). Germline V gene sequence: CDR1 SGHRS, CDR2 YFSETQ. The CDR3 covers 14 residues. Trimming left V 4 bases short and J 4 bases short, with 14 bases between. The variable domain in full, with the rest retrieved from reference TRBV5-1 and TRBJ2-5, is KAGVTQTPRYLIKTRGQQVTLSCSPISGHRSVSWYQQTPGQGLQFLFEYFSETQRNKGNFPGRFSGRQFSNSRSEMNVSTLELGDSALYLCASSDGTLGETQYFGPGTRLLVL.

A few counts support this clone. The chain recombines TRBV2 with TRBJ1-1; 7 nucleotides agree with TRBD1. The CDR3 consists of 13 residues. Germline V CDR1 and CDR2: SNHLY, FYNNEI. Trimming cost V 7 bases and J 3 bases; bases outside gene matches: 5. Here the CDR3 DNA reads TGTGCCAGCACGGGACAGACCTACACTGAAGCTTTCTTT. Its translation: CASTGQTYTEAFF. Based on the CDR3 plus reference TRBV2 and TRBJ1-1, the full variable domain is EPEVTQTPSHQVTQMGQEVILRCVPISNHLYFYWYRQILGQKVEFLVSFYNNEISEKSEIFDDQFSVERPDGSNFTLKIRSTKLEDSAMYFCASTGQTYTEAFFGQGTRLTVV.

The V and J genes are TRBV7-8 and TRBJ1-2; 9 nucleotides agree with TRBD1. Unmatched junction bases numbered 4, after V lost 0 bases and J lost 8 bases. The CDR3 totals 14 residues. Germline values: CDR1 SGHVS, CDR2 FQNEAQ. Written as DNA, the CDR3 is TGTGCCAGCAGCTTAGCGGGACAGGGATTAGGCTACACCTTC. This codes for CASSLAGQGLGYTF.

The V call is TRBV19, the J call TRBJ1-6; D is possibly TRBD1 (5 bases). The CDR3 contains 14 residues. CDR1 and CDR2 from the germline V gene are LNHDA and SQIVND (reference sequence). V lost 7 bases and J 7 bases, leaving 14 bases between the germline ends. For the CDR3, the DNA is TGTGCCAGTACGGTGGGACTGGGGAATTCACCCCTCCACTTT. Amino acids: CASTVGLGNSPLHF.

The V and J genes are TRBV5-1 and TRBJ1-1; 7 bases line up with TRBD1. This CDR3 is built from 14 residues. CDR1 and CDR2 from the germline V gene are SGHRS and YFSETQ. The ends lost 2 bases at V and 8 bases at J; junction bases unmatched: 9. The CDR3: CASSLVGQGGEAFF. Here the CDR3 DNA reads TGCGCCAGCAGCTTAGTGGGGCAAGGGGGCGAAGCTTTCTTT.

The chain uses TRBV7-2 and TRBJ1-3; 7 bases align to TRBD1. CDR1 and CDR2 from the germline V gene are SGHTA and FQGNSA. This CDR3 has 16 residues. The V and J ends lost 5 bases and 0 bases, in that order; junction bases with no gene match: 7. As DNA, the CDR3 is TGTGCCAGCAGCGCAGACAGGGCCCTCTCTGGAAACACCATATATTTT. Protein sequence: CASSADRALSGNTIYF.

The genes are TRBV6-5 and TRBJ1-6; maybe TRBD1 (5 bases). Germline CDR1 and CDR2: MNHEY and SVGAGI. V was cut by 2 bases and J by 10 bases, with 15 bases left in between. This CDR3 region has 15 residues. Here the CDR3 reads CASSYGPGVESPLHF. Here the CDR3 DNA reads TGTGCCAGCAGTTACGGCCCGGGGGTGGAATCACCCCTCCACTTT.

The chain links TRBV11-2 to TRBJ2-5; 8 positions agree with TRBD2. Germline lookup yields CDR1 SGHAT and CDR2 FQNNGV. The V and J ends lost 1 base and 9 bases, in that order; junction bases with no gene match: 4. This CDR3 contains 13 residues. In DNA form, the CDR3 reads TGTGCCAGCAGCTTAGGTGGGCGGGGGGCCCAGTACTTC. Protein: CASSLGGRGAQYF.

The gene calls are TRBV7-2 and TRBJ2-4; 9 positions match TRBD1. There are 15 residues in the CDR3. Germline CDR1 is SGHTA and CDR2 is FQGNSA. Trimming removed 3 bases from V and 6 bases from J; junction bases left unmatched: 6. CDR3 sequence: CASSLRTGAGNIQYF. In nucleotides, the CDR3 is TGTGCCAGCAGCTTGCGGACAGGGGCCGGAAACATTCAGTACTTC.

This clone showed up just once. The chain joins TRBV5-5 to TRBJ2-1; maybe TRBD1 (6 bases). Germline V gene lookup returns CDR1 SGHKS and CDR2 YYEKEE (reference sequence). V was shortened by 3 bases and J by 8 bases, with 21 bases between the two germline ends. CDR3 size: 16 residues. The chain's CDR3 is CASSYTPLQGIYEQFF. For the CDR3, the DNA is TGTGCCAGCAGCTACACACCGCTCCAGGGGATCTATGAGCAGTTCTTC.

Worth noting for this clone: Other DNA sequences within the sample encode an identical CDR3. The gene calls are TRBV3-1 (or the pseudogene TRBV3-2) and TRBJ1-2, with TRBD1 matching over 8 bases. Germline V lookup: CDR1 LGHDT, CDR2 YNNKEL (reference sequence). With V trimmed by 0 bases and J by 7 bases, 4 bases remained unmatched. This CDR3 has 14 residues. CDR3 DNA sequence: TGTGCCAGCAGCCAAGATCGGACAGGGCGTGGCTACACCTTC. Its protein product is CASSQDRTGRGYTF.

This clone has a handful of counts. The CDR3 region has the DNA TGCGCCAGCAGCCAAGACGTGGAGGCCTACACAGATACGCAGTATTTT. This codes for CASSQDVEAYTDTQYF. The chain has TRBV4-1 and TRBJ2-3; D might be TRBD2 (5 bases). From germline, CDR1 is MGHRA and CDR2 YSYEKL. The CDR3 totals 16 residues. The ends were cut back, 0 bases at V and 2 bases at J, with 12 bases in the middle.

V gene TRBV11-1 combines with J gene TRBJ1-1, with unresolved D. CDR3 length: 16 residues. CDR1 is SGHAT and CDR2 is FQDESV in the germline V gene (reference sequence). Between the trimmed V and J ends, which lost 2 bases and 7 bases, there was a span of 20 bases. The CDR3 bases are TGTGCCAGCAGCTTATCAGGTGGCAGGCAGATAGGTGAAGCTTTCTTT. This encodes CASSLSGGRQIGEAFF.

In its sample, this clone was seen a few times. The chain carries TRBV18 and TRBJ1-3; perhaps TRBD1 as D (6 bases). This CDR3 is 13 amino acids long. Trimming stripped 3 bases from V and 7 bases from J, with 10 bases between. The germline V gene has CDR1 KGHSH and CDR2 LQKENI. CDR3 in DNA: TGTGCCAGCTCACCGGGAACAGGGAACACCATATATTTT. Protein: CASSPGTGNTIYF.

V usage is TRBV6-6 and J usage is TRBJ1-3; D call uncertain. Looked up from germline, CDR1 is MNHNY and CDR2 is SVGAGI (reference sequence). This CDR3 is 15 amino acids long. V lost 5 bases and J 0 bases, leaving 11 bases between the germline ends. The CDR3 region has the DNA TGTGCCAGCAGTCGCTATCGAAGCTCTGGAAACACCATATATTTT. As protein: CASSRYRSSGNTIYF.

This rearrangement joins TRBV5-1 to TRBJ1-6, with 7 bases matching TRBD1. CDR3 length: 16 amino acids. The junction had 9 bases not matched to a gene; V was cut back by 0 bases and J by 9 bases. The germline V gene encodes CDR1 SGHRS and CDR2 YFSETQ. CDR3 residues: CASSLAGQARGSPLHF. In nucleotides, the CDR3 is TGCGCCAGCAGCTTGGCCGGACAGGCGCGGGGTTCACCCCTCCACTTT.

This sequence joins TRBV6-2 or TRBV6-3 and TRBJ2-1; tentative D call: TRBD2 (5 bases). Germline loops: CDR1 MNHEY, CDR2 SVGEGT. V shed 2 bases and J shed 5 bases, with 10 bases lying between them. The CDR3 consists of 14 residues. The CDR3 here is CASSYRGLNNEQFF. Here the CDR3 DNA reads TGTGCCAGCAGTTACCGAGGACTGAACAATGAGCAGTTCTTC.

The chain is built from TRBV28 and TRBJ1-1; tentatively, D is TRBD1 (5 bases). CDR1 and CDR2 (germline): MDHEN, SYDVKM. The germline V and J ends were trimmed by 6 bases and 5 bases, with 19 bases remaining between them. The CDR3 runs 15 residues. The CDR3 DNA reads TGTGCCAGCAGCTCCCCTGGGGGGTCATGGACTGAAGCTTTCTTT. Its protein is CASSSPGGSWTEAFF.

The chain couples TRBV6-5 to TRBJ1-2, with 12 positions matching TRBD1. The CDR3 is made up of 14 amino acids. Germline V gives CDR1 MNHEY, CDR2 SVGAGI. Trimming cost V 5 bases and J 7 bases; bases outside gene matches: 5. CDR3 loop: CASSQGQGASGYTF. The CDR3, as DNA: TGTGCCAGCAGTCAGGGACAGGGGGCGTCTGGCTACACCTTC.

The chain recombines TRBV11-1 with TRBJ1-1; 8 bases match TRBD1. CDR1 is SGHAT and CDR2 is FQDESV in the germline V gene (reference sequence). The trim removed 5 bases at V and 7 bases at J, leaving 9 bases unmatched. The CDR3 loop spans 14 amino acids. Here the CDR3 DNA reads TGTGCCAGCAGCCATCTCAGGGGGCAGGGTGAAGCTTTCTTT. Protein: CASSHLRGQGEAFF. Combining the CDR3 with reference TRBV11-1 and TRBJ1-1 gives the whole variable domain EAEVAQSPRYKITEKSQAVAFWCDPISGHATLYWYRQILGQGPELLVQFQDESVVDDSQLPKDRFSAERLKGVDSTLKIQPAELGDSAMYLCASSHLRGQGEAFFGQGTRLTVV.

V gene TRBV6-5 combines with J gene TRBJ1-6, with unresolved D. The length of the CDR3 is 16 residues. V dropped 2 bases and J dropped 7 bases, with 15 bases sitting between them. Germline V gene data show CDR1 as MNHEY and CDR2 as SVGAGI. The CDR3 region is CASSYAGLVRNSPLHF. The DNA for the CDR3 is TGTGCCAGCAGTTACGCCGGTCTTGTAAGAAATTCACCCCTCCACTTT.

This clone was picked up a small number of times. The genes are TRBV7-3 and TRBJ2-7; 9 positions agree with TRBD1. CDR1 SGHTA and CDR2 FQGTGA come from the germline V gene. The CDR3 sequence is 15 residues long. J was trimmed by 5 bases and V by 6 bases; bases with no gene match: 11. The CDR3 nucleotides are TGTGCCAGCAGTTCGACAGGGGGAGGTTGGAACGAGCAGTACTTC. This translates into CASSSTGGGWNEQYF.

V gene TRBV27 combines with J gene TRBJ2-5; no clear D gene. The CDR3 is 13 amino acids. V was clipped by 5 bases and J by 1 base, with 8 bases between them. The germline V gene encodes CDR1 MNHEY and CDR2 SMNVEV (reference sequence). CDR3 DNA: TGTGCCAGCAGTCCACTCCTCCAAGAGACCCAGTACTTC. Translation gives CASSPLLQETQYF.